The 6 T cell receptor beta chains presented below share a single source sample, sequenced in a study of circulating CD8 cells and anti-PD-1 response in melanoma. Each library started from 15 ng of total RNA using the QIAseq Immune Repertoire TCR panel. TCRdb recomputed calls from the reads with MiXCR, one row per CDR3 protein. The table includes 560 or so distinct CDR3 sequences, 3.8% detected once. From live CD3+CD8+TCRalphabeta+ cells, four PD-1 and/or TIGIT subsets were sorted. The sample was CD8+ T cells from PBMCs, taken at baseline or after one month of anti-PD-1 therapy (not recorded which). These receptors were obtained from a human donor with melanoma.

This clonotype is labeled large. The chain links TRBV4-1 to TRBJ2-7; 7 bases are a match to TRBD2. Germline-derived CDR1 and CDR2 are MGHRA and YSYEKL. This CDR3 spans 15 amino acids. J was trimmed by 2 bases and V by 5 bases; bases with no gene match: 9. The CDR3 reads CASSYKSGDPYEQYF. DNA of the CDR3: TGCGCCAGCAGCTATAAGAGCGGGGACCCCTACGAGCAGTACTTC.

The J gene is TRBJ2-1, the V gene TRBV28, with D perhaps matching TRBD1 (6 bases). Germline V gene data show CDR1 as MDHEN and CDR2 as SYDVKM. V lost 6 bases and J lost 4, with 16 bases in between. The CDR3 length is 15 residues. CDR3 protein: CASSHDRLEYNEQFF. The DNA for the CDR3 is TGTGCCAGCAGCCACGACAGGCTCGAATACAATGAGCAGTTCTTC.

This clonotype is judged large. The chain uses TRBV30 and TRBJ2-2; D unclear. The CDR3 is 13 residues long. V lost 1 base and J 6 bases, leaving 9 bases between the germline ends. CDR1 is GTSNPN, CDR2 SVGIG, per germline (reference sequence). CDR3 nucleotides: TGTGCCTGGAGTGAGAGTGGTGCCGGGGAGCTGTTTTTT. Translated: CAWSESGAGELFF. Variable domain in full (rest from reference TRBV30 and TRBJ2-2): SQTIHQWPATLVQPVGSPLSLECTVEGTSNPNLYWYRQAAGRGLQLLFYSVGIGQISSEVPQNLSASRPQDRQFILSSKKLLLSDSGFYLCAWSESGAGELFFGEGSRLTVL.

By share, this clonotype ranks as large (0.1 to 1%). This chain links TRBV12-3 or TRBV12-4 with TRBJ2-5; TRBD2 aligns across 7 bases. The V gene end was trimmed by 7 bases and the J gene end by 5 bases; junction bases not matched to a gene: 4. The CDR3 contains 12 residues. The CDR3 loop reads CASTVGGETQYF. The CDR3 nucleotides read TGTGCCAGCACCGTGGGGGGGGAGACCCAGTACTTC.

This clonotype is large. This chain links TRBV27 with TRBJ2-5; weak D call: TRBD1 (5 bases). The CDR3 covers 14 residues. The V end lost 7 bases, the J end lost 1 base, and 13 bases lay between the germline ends. Germline CDR1 is MNHEY and CDR2 is SMNVEV (reference sequence). DNA for the CDR3: TGTGCCAGCATGGGTTGGGGCCCCCAAGAGACCCAGTACTTC. Amino acids: CASMGWGPQETQYF.

This clonotype was seen a few times. The rearrangement links TRBV5-6 to TRBJ2-1, with D uncertain. V lost 0 bases to trimming and J lost 11 bases, with 9 bases between them. This CDR3 is 12 amino acids long. Germline CDR1 SGHDT, CDR2 YYEEEE. CDR3 sequence reads: CASSLEGQKQFF. As DNA, the CDR3 is TGTGCCAGCAGCTTGGAAGGGCAGAAGCAGTTCTTC.